These 3 T cell receptor beta chains share one sample of origin, sequenced in a study of blood T cell repertoires in COVID-19. Profiled with immunoSEQ multiplex PCR; TCRdb holds only in-frame clones, not every one. This table has 250,000 to 400,000 clones, around 90% appearing once. Material for sequencing was PBMCs or T cells enriched from blood (not recorded which). The receptors were gathered from a man aged 55 to 70 who had recovered from COVID-19.

The chain recombines TRBV5-5 with TRBJ2-3, with TRBD2 matching 11 bases. CDR1 SGHKS and CDR2 YYEKEE come from the germline V gene (reference sequence). The CDR3 contains 16 residues. With 4 bases clipped from V and 3 bases from J, the junction kept 7 bases outside the gene matches. Here the CDR3 reads CASSLPTSGITDTQYF. As DNA, the CDR3 is TGTGCCAGCAGCCTCCCGACTAGCGGGATTACAGATACGCAGTATTTT.

This chain uses TRBV28 with TRBJ2-1; no firm D call. CDR3 length: 15 residues. Germline loops: CDR1 MDHEN, CDR2 SYDVKM. Trimming stripped 4 bases from V and 4 bases from J, with 14 bases between. The CDR3 nucleotides are TGTGCCAGCAGTTCGTTCCCCCGCGAGTACAATGAGCAGTTCTTC. Encoded protein: CASSSFPREYNEQFF. Drawing the rest from reference TRBV28 and TRBJ2-1, the complete variable domain is DVKVTQSSRYLVKRTGEKVFLECVQDMDHENMFWYRQDPGLGLRLIYFSYDVKMKEKGDIPEGYSVSREKKERFSLILESASTNQTSMYLCASSSFPREYNEQFFGPGTRLTVL.

The chain uses TRBV27 and TRBJ2-1; 12 nucleotides match TRBD2. The junction had 8 bases not matched to a gene; V was cut back by 0 bases and J by 8 bases. The CDR3 loop spans 17 amino acids. Germline CDR1 reads MNHEY; CDR2 reads SMNVEV (reference sequence). As DNA, the CDR3 is TGTGCCAGCAGTTTATCGAAACTAGCGGGAGGTGTAGATGAGCAGTTCTTC. Its protein is CASSLSKLAGGVDEQFF.